Presented here are 22 T cell receptor beta chains from one specimen sequenced in a study of blood T cell repertoires in COVID-19. Sequencing used immunoSEQ multiplex PCR; TCRdb keeps in-frame clones, though not all of them. Of approximately 50,000 clones detected, 87% appear once; the ten largest clones hold approximately 4%. Input material: peripheral blood. The receptors derive from a man aged 50-59 years with acute or convalescent COVID-19.

The V call is TRBV4-2, the J call TRBJ1-6; D not resolved. Germline V gene lookup returns CDR1 LGHNA and CDR2 YNFKEQ. The CDR3 sequence is 14 residues long. Trimming removed 4 bases from V and 5 bases from J, with 9 bases in between. CDR3 DNA sequence: TGTGCCAGCAGCCCCGGGAGTGATAATTCACCCCTCCACTTT. Its translation: CASSPGSDNSPLHF.

This chain connects TRBV29-1 to TRBJ2-1; 7 bases line up with TRBD1. This CDR3 is built from 14 residues. The trim removed 7 bases at V and 6 bases at J, leaving 12 bases unmatched. Germline V lookup: CDR1 SQVTM, CDR2 ANQGSEA. The CDR3 region has the DNA TGCAGCGCCGTCGGGACAGCCACCGTCAATGAGCAGTTCTTC. Its protein product is CSAVGTATVNEQFF.

The chain uses TRBV6-5 and TRBJ1-2; 7 bases are a match to TRBD1. The CDR3 runs to 14 residues. Trimming removed 5 bases from V and 5 bases from J; junction bases left unmatched: 8. Looked up from germline, CDR1 is MNHEY and CDR2 is SVGAGI. The CDR3: CASSLQGRWYGYTF. In DNA form, the CDR3 reads TGTGCCAGCAGTCTACAGGGGCGCTGGTATGGCTACACCTTC.

There are a few counts of this clone. V is TRBV3-1 (or the pseudogene TRBV3-2) and J is TRBJ1-5, with TRBD1 matching 9 bases. The CDR3 spans 17 residues. Trimming cost V 1 base and J 6 bases; bases outside gene matches: 10. Germline assignment: CDR1 LGHDT and CDR2 YNNKEL (reference sequence). Here the CDR3 DNA reads TGTGCCAGCAGCCAAGGACCGGGACAGGGAGGGGCTCAGCCCCAGCATTTT. Its translation is CASSQGPGQGGAQPQHF.

The V call is TRBV13, the J call TRBJ1-6; D possibly corresponds to TRBD1 (6 bases). The V end lost 5 bases, the J end lost 6 bases, and 11 bases lay between the germline ends. The CDR3 spans 14 residues. Per germline, CDR1 PRHDT and CDR2 FYEKMQ (reference sequence). Here the CDR3 DNA reads TGTGCCAGCAGCCCTTGGACAGCTAATTCACCCCTCCACTTT. Amino acids: CASSPWTANSPLHF. Using reference TRBV13 and TRBJ1-6 for the parts outside the CDR3, the full variable domain is AAGVIQSPRHLIKEKRETATLKCYPIPRHDTVYWYQQGPGQDPQFLISFYEKMQSDKGSIPDRFSAQQFSDYHSELNMSSLELGDSALYFCASSPWTANSPLHFGNGTRLTVT.

This chain uses TRBV6-6 with TRBJ2-3; 7 bases fit TRBD2. With V trimmed by 7 bases and J by 4 bases, 11 bases remained unmatched. The CDR3 contains 15 residues. Germline loops: CDR1 MNHNY, CDR2 SVGAGI (reference sequence). CDR3 in amino acids: CASTLPGLAADTQYF. DNA for the CDR3: TGTGCCAGCACTTTACCCGGGCTAGCGGCAGATACGCAGTATTTT.

This chain connects TRBV3-1 (or the pseudogene TRBV3-2) to TRBJ1-4; D is possibly TRBD1 (5 bases). With 4 bases removed from V and 8 bases from J, the gap between germline ends came to 14 bases. The CDR3 contains 14 residues. Germline loops: CDR1 LGHDT, CDR2 YNNKEL (reference sequence). CDR3 coding DNA: TGTGCCAGCAGCCCTCATGAGACAGCCGAAAAACTGTTTTTT. It codes for CASSPHETAEKLFF.

The CDR3 region is CASSSGTVYEQYF. The CDR3 DNA reads as TGTGCCAGCAGTTCAGGGACAGTCTACGAGCAGTACTTC. The chain recombines TRBV27 with TRBJ2-7; TRBD1 agrees at 7 bases. V lost 4 bases, J lost 3 bases, and 3 bases stayed unmatched. Germline V gives CDR1 MNHEY, CDR2 SMNVEV (reference sequence). The CDR3 extends over 13 amino acids.

The chain couples TRBV9 to TRBJ1-2, with TRBD1 identical over 8 bases. Germline V lookup: CDR1 SGDLS, CDR2 YYNGEE. The CDR3 totals 16 residues. Germline trimming cut 0 bases from V and 2 bases from J; bases unmatched to any gene: 6. The CDR3 bases are TGTGCCAGCAGCGTAGCCCCCGGACAGGGCAACTATGGCTACACCTTC. Protein: CASSVAPGQGNYGYTF.

The CDR3 sequence is CASSLGLTVEQFF. The CDR3 DNA reads as TGTGCCAGCAGTTTGGGACTTACGGTTGAGCAGTTCTTC. This rearrangement joins TRBV27 to TRBJ2-1; a weak D match, TRBD2 (6 bases). The CDR3 spans 13 residues. Germline V gene sequence: CDR1 MNHEY, CDR2 SMNVEV (reference sequence). Trimming removed 3 bases at V and 9 bases at J, with 12 bases between.

This sequence joins TRBV5-5 and TRBJ1-1; possible D gene TRBD1, 6 bases. Trimming took off 7 bases at V and 1 base at J, with 20 bases between the two ends. The germline V gene encodes CDR1 SGHKS and CDR2 YYEKEE (reference sequence). The CDR3 is made up of 16 amino acids. CDR3 nucleotide sequence: TGTGCCAGCTCCTCACTCAGGGGCTCCACGAACACTGAAGCTTTCTTT. It encodes CASSSLRGSTNTEAFF. The variable domain in full, with the rest retrieved from reference TRBV5-5 and TRBJ1-1, is DAGVTQSPTHLIKTRGQQVTLRCSPISGHKSVSWYQQVLGQGPQFIFQYYEKEERGRGNFPDRFSARQFPNYSSELNVNALLLGDSALYLCASSSLRGSTNTEAFFGQGTRLTVV.

The rearrangement links TRBV29-1 to TRBJ1-6, with D possibly TRBD1 on 5 matching bases. CDR3 size: 13 residues. V dropped 5 bases and J dropped 10 bases, with 15 bases sitting between them. CDR1 and CDR2 from the germline V gene are SQVTM and ANQGSEA. The CDR3 loop is CSVLWGVGSPLHF. The CDR3 DNA is TGCAGCGTTTTATGGGGGGTCGGGTCACCCCTCCACTTT.

The chain is built from TRBV6-1 and TRBJ2-6; D is ambiguous. The CDR3 has 15 residues. Trimming took off 1 base at V and 0 bases at J, with 4 bases between the two ends. CDR1 MNHNS and CDR2 SASEGT come from the germline V gene. CDR3: CASSEDSSGANVLTF. CDR3 DNA: TGTGCCAGCAGTGAAGACAGCTCTGGGGCCAACGTCCTGACTTTC.

The chain has TRBV4-2 and TRBJ1-2, with 7 bases identical to TRBD1. This CDR3 is 15 amino acids long. After removal of 2 bases from V and 4 bases from J, the junction contained 7 bases not matched to a gene. In germline, CDR1 is LGHNA, CDR2 YNFKEQ. CDR3 residues: CASSQPGQDLYGYTF. The CDR3 nucleotides are TGTGCCAGCAGCCAACCCGGACAGGACCTCTATGGCTACACCTTC.

V and J are TRBV25-1 and TRBJ2-7; D is possibly TRBD2 (5 bases). The CDR3 length is 12 residues. Trimming stripped 9 bases from V and 0 bases from J, with 9 bases between. The germline gives CDR1 MGHDK, CDR2 SYGVNS. CDR3 residues: CASSSSSYEQYF. DNA of the CDR3: TGTGCCAGTTCTAGCAGCTCCTACGAGCAGTACTTC.

V and J are TRBV2 and TRBJ1-1; D call uncertain. Trimming removed 6 bases at V and 3 bases at J, with 11 bases between. CDR1 and CDR2 (germline): SNHLY, FYNNEI. This CDR3 contains 13 residues. CDR3 sequence reads: CASSTRPYTEAFF. CDR3 in DNA: TGTGCCAGCAGCACCAGGCCATACACTGAAGCTTTCTTT.

The chain recombines TRBV6-4 with TRBJ1-1, with 9 bases fitting TRBD1. Trimming took 9 bases from V and 3 from J; bases not matched to a gene: 2. The CDR3 extends over 12 amino acids. The germline V gene has CDR1 MRHNA and CDR2 SNTAGT. CDR3: CARQGADTEAFF. DNA for the CDR3: TGTGCCAGACAGGGGGCGGACACTGAAGCTTTCTTT.

The chain combines TRBV19 with TRBJ2-7; 7 bases are a match to TRBD2. The germline CDR1 and CDR2 sequences are LNHDA and SQIVND (reference sequence). V lost 1 base and J lost 9; bases outside the gene matches: 15. The CDR3 length is 16 residues. CDR3 bases: TGTGCCAGTAGTATAGTTCGGGGTTTGAGGGAGGGAGGGCAGTACTTC. This encodes CASSIVRGLREGGQYF.

CDR3: CASSFGGDLAYEQYF. The CDR3 DNA is TGTGCCAGCAGCTTCGGGGGGGATTTGGCCTACGAGCAGTACTTC. The chain has TRBV7-8 and TRBJ2-7; 8 nucleotides match TRBD2. Germline V gene data show CDR1 as SGHVS and CDR2 as FQNEAQ. J was trimmed by 2 bases and V by 3 bases; bases with no gene match: 6. This CDR3 has 15 residues.

V gene TRBV14 combines with J gene TRBJ2-2, with D maybe TRBD1 (5 bases). The CDR3 consists of 15 residues. Trimming removed 1 base from V and 5 bases from J, with 11 bases in between. Germline CDR1 is SGHDN and CDR2 is FVKESK. The CDR3: CASSQGGVGTGELFF. CDR3 DNA sequence: TGTGCCAGCAGCCAAGGGGGCGTGGGTACCGGGGAGCTGTTTTTT.

This clone was observed a few times. The rearrangement joins TRBV30 to TRBJ1-2; TRBD1 matches at 7 bases. After removal of 4 bases from V and 6 bases from J, the junction contained 8 bases not matched to a gene. CDR1 and CDR2 (germline): GTSNPN, SVGIG (reference sequence). The length of the CDR3 is 13 residues. The CDR3 protein is CAWTNDRENGYTF. In nucleotides, the CDR3 is TGTGCCTGGACGAATGACAGGGAGAATGGCTACACCTTC.

The V call is TRBV5-1, the J call TRBJ1-3; TRBD1 matches 7 bases. The germline CDR1 and CDR2 sequences are SGHRS and YFSETQ. Trimming removed 4 bases from V and 8 bases from J; junction bases left unmatched: 0. This CDR3 has 11 amino acids. The CDR3 loop reads CASSQGDTIYF. The CDR3, as DNA: TGCGCCAGCAGCCAGGGGGACACCATATATTTT.